These T cell receptor beta chains were read from a single sample in a study of early T cells in non-severe SARS-CoV-2 infection. MiXCR, run by TCRdb on the 5' RACE reads, gives a single entry per CDR3 protein. The table shows over 60,000 distinct CDR3 sequences, with 12% occurring only once. The sample was whole blood, taken at baseline. The receptors were gathered from an adult who was a healthcare worker with PCR-confirmed SARS-CoV-2 infection or an uninfected control (not recorded which). The CDR3 runs from the conserved cysteine through the conserved F or W. D genes are given only for firm matches. A clone size is listed for some rows: how often the clone was seen (once, few, many), or a class if it is expanded.

V	size	D	J	CDR3	DNA
TRBV7-2	.	.	TRBJ2-3	CASSVGPVDTQYF	TGTGCCAGCAGCGTGGGACCCGTAGATACGCAGTATTTT
TRBV3-1	many	.	TRBJ1-5	CASSPNLLGNQPQHF	TGTGCCAGCAGCCCGAACCTCCTAGGCAATCAGCCCCAGCATTTT
TRBV20-1	.	.	TRBJ2-5	CSASHNVETQYF	TGCAGTGCTAGTCACAATGTAGAGACCCAGTACTTC
TRBV11-2	few	.	TRBJ2-7	CASSSYEQYF	TGTGCCAGCAGCTCCTACGAGCAGTACTTC
TRBV14	.	.	TRBJ2-3	CASSQGWFSGTPADDTQYF	TGTGCCAGCAGCCAAGGATGGTTCTCCGGGACGCCCGCTGACGATACGCAGTATTTT
TRBV4-1	.	TRBD1	TRBJ1-2	CASSQGTGASGYTF	TGCGCCAGCAGCCAGGGGACAGGGGCCTCTGGCTACACCTTC
TRBV5-8	.	TRBD2	TRBJ2-7	CASSFYREAPYEQYF	TGTGCCAGCAGCTTCTACCGGGAGGCTCCCTACGAGCAGTACTTC
TRBV19	many	TRBD1	TRBJ1-5	CASRVPGGNRPQHF	TGTGCCAGTAGGGTCCCAGGGGGTAATCGGCCCCAGCATTTT
TRBV7-8	.	TRBD2	TRBJ2-3	CASSDSGVEGDTQYF	TGTGCCAGCAGCGATAGCGGGGTCGAGGGAGATACGCAGTATTTT
TRBV10-2	.	TRBD2	TRBJ2-1	CASSGTSGGANNEQFF	TGCGCCAGCAGTGGGACTAGCGGGGGGGCGAACAATGAGCAGTTCTTC
TRBV7-2	.	.	TRBJ2-1	CASSPWGGLNEQFF	TGTGCCAGCAGCCCCTGGGGGGGCCTCAATGAGCAGTTCTTC
TRBV20-1	few	.	TRBJ1-2	CSAREGQGNYGYTF	TGCAGTGCTAGAGAAGGGCAGGGCAACTATGGCTACACCTTC
TRBV18	.	.	TRBJ1-2	CASSPVAGQGHVGGYTF	TGTGCCAGCTCACCTGTTGCTGGGCAGGGCCACGTCGGGGGCTACACCTTC
TRBV4-2	few	.	TRBJ2-3	CASSQGTGFTSDTQYF	TGTGCCAGCAGCCAAGGTACAGGGTTTACGTCGGATACGCAGTATTTT
TRBV11-3	few	TRBD2	TRBJ2-1	CASSDLAGEQFF	TGTGCCAGCAGCGATCTAGCGGGGGAGCAGTTCTTC
TRBV6-6	.	.	TRBJ1-1	CASSYATNTEAFF	TGTGCCAGCAGTTACGCGACGAACACTGAAGCTTTCTTT
TRBV7-9	many	.	TRBJ1-6	CASSMDGNNSPLHF	TGTGCCAGCAGTATGGACGGAAATAATTCACCCCTCCACTTT
TRBV7-9	many	.	TRBJ2-2	CASSLVESGELFF	TGTGCCAGCAGCTTAGTTGAGTCCGGGGAGCTGTTTTTT